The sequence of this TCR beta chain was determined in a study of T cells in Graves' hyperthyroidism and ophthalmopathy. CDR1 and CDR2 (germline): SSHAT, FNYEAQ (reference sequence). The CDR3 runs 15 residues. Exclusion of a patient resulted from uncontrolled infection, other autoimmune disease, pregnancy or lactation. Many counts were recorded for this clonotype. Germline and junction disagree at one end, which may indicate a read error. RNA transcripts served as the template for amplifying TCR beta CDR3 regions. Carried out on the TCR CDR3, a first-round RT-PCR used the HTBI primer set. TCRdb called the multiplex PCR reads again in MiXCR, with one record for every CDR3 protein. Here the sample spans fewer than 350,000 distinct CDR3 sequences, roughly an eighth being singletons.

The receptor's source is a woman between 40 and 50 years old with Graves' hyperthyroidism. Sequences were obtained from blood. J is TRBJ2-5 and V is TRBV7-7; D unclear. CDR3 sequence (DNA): TGTGCTAGCAGCTTATCGGGTAGCTGGGGAGAGACCCAGTACTTC. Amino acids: CASSLSGSWGETQYF.